Below are 19 T cell receptor beta chains sequenced from a single sample in a study of T-cell memory formation after mild COVID-19. TCRdb re-analysed the 5' RACE reads in MiXCR, keeping a single row per CDR3 protein. The sample lists about 620,000 distinct CDR3 sequences, roughly 18% seen once, with about 11% in the top ten. Sequencing was performed on PBMCs or a T cell subset sorted from them (not recorded which). These receptors were collected from an adult woman who had mild COVID-19 (a few samples of this study predate the infection). Cell type and time point are not known.

This clonotype came up a few times. J is TRBJ2-7 and V is TRBV29-1, with 7 bases lining up with TRBD1. Germline CDR1 is SQVTM and CDR2 is ANQGSEA. The CDR3 consists of 12 residues. The trim removed 1 base at V and 7 bases at J, leaving 4 bases unmatched. CDR3 region: CSVEGDRREQYF. CDR3 nucleotide sequence: TGCAGCGTTGAAGGGGACAGAAGGGAGCAGTACTTC.

The sample holds a few counts of this clonotype. The chain carries TRBV7-2 and TRBJ2-3; D may be TRBD2 (5 bases). V was cut by 5 bases and J by 1 base, with 13 bases left in between. Germline V gene lookup returns CDR1 SGHTA and CDR2 FQGNSA. The CDR3 length is 15 residues. Here the CDR3 DNA reads TGTGCCAGCAGCCTTGCTGGTAGCGGCACAGATACGCAGTATTTT. This translates into CASSLAGSGTDTQYF.

The chain links TRBV20-1 to TRBJ2-7, with TRBD2 identical over 10 bases. The V gene end was trimmed by 0 bases and the J gene end by 2 bases; junction bases not matched to a gene: 7. Germline assignment: CDR1 DFQATT and CDR2 SNEGSKA (reference sequence). The CDR3 spans 16 residues. The CDR3 loop reads CSARDWLAGDTYEQYF. The CDR3 DNA reads TGCAGTGCTAGAGATTGGCTAGCGGGGGACACCTACGAGCAGTACTTC.

The chain joins TRBV5-5 to TRBJ2-1; 9 bases are shared with TRBD1. The CDR3 has 13 amino acids. Trimming at V came to 4 bases and at J to 8 bases, leaving 4 bases not matched to a gene. Germline CDR1 is SGHKS and CDR2 is YYEKEE (reference sequence). Here the CDR3 DNA reads TGTGCCAGCAGCGGGGACAGGGCCGATGAGCAGTTCTTC. Translating gives CASSGDRADEQFF.

The rearrangement uses TRBV7-2 and TRBJ2-7; D is undetermined. Looked up from germline, CDR1 is SGHTA and CDR2 is FQGNSA. V was shortened by 0 bases and J by 6 bases, with 3 bases between the two germline ends. The CDR3 sequence is 11 residues long. This chain's CDR3 is CASSLAIEQYF. The CDR3, as DNA: TGTGCCAGCAGCTTAGCGATCGAGCAGTACTTC.

The table lists this clonotype with a few counts. The chain links TRBV12-3 or TRBV12-4 to TRBJ2-7; no definite D call. CDR3 size: 16 residues. V lost 5 bases, J lost 3 bases, and 20 bases lay in between. The CDR3 DNA reads as TGTGCCAGCAGTGAACGCGGATCAGCGTATTTCTACGAGCAGTACTTC. It encodes CASSERGSAYFYEQYF.

This clonotype was seen at least ten times. J is TRBJ2-6 and V is TRBV5-5, with TRBD2 as a possible D gene (6 bases). Trimming took off 0 bases at V and 0 bases at J, with 13 bases between the two ends. Germline V gene sequence: CDR1 SGHKS, CDR2 YYEKEE (reference sequence). This CDR3 region has 18 residues. The CDR3 DNA reads TGTGCCAGCAGCTTGGAGTCGGGACTTCGCTCTGGGGCCAACGTCCTGACTTTC. As protein: CASSLESGLRSGANVLTF.

This clonotype occurred a few times. The chain has TRBV19 and TRBJ1-4; TRBD1 is a possible D gene (5 bases). The CDR3 has 12 amino acids. Germline V gives CDR1 LNHDA, CDR2 SQIVND (reference sequence). V shed 3 bases and J shed 16 bases, with 15 bases lying between them. CDR3 in amino acids: CASSMGGHNPFF. In DNA form, the CDR3 reads TGTGCCAGTAGTATGGGCGGACATAATCCGTTTTTT.

This clonotype was observed a handful of times. The chain is built from TRBV5-6 and TRBJ2-7; no clear D. The V and J ends lost 6 bases and 4 bases respectively, with 11 bases between them. The CDR3 loop spans 12 amino acids. Germline CDR1 SGHDT, CDR2 YYEEEE. CDR3 nucleotide sequence: TGTGCCAGCACCTCCGTGGGGTACGAGCAGTACTTC. The encoded protein is CASTSVGYEQYF.

The CDR3 spells CASSSTPPDRANTEAFF. CDR3 coding DNA: TGTGCCAGCAGCTCGACCCCCCCGGACAGGGCGAACACTGAAGCTTTCTTT. The genes are TRBV11-3 and TRBJ1-1; TRBD1 aligns across 8 bases. The V gene end was trimmed by 4 bases and the J gene end by 1 base; junction bases not matched to a gene: 11. The CDR3 is made up of 17 amino acids. Germline V gene data show CDR1 as SGHNT and CDR2 as YENEEA.

This clonotype was found a few times. The chain couples TRBV7-9 to TRBJ2-5; 12 nucleotides match TRBD2. The CDR3 is 16 amino acids. The junction had 6 bases not matched to a gene; V was cut back by 5 bases and J by 2 bases. The germline V gene has CDR1 SEHNR and CDR2 FQNEAQ (reference sequence). The CDR3 DNA is TGTGCCAGCAGCGCAGGACTAGCGGGGCTACAAGAGACCCAGTACTTC. Its translation is CASSAGLAGLQETQYF.

This chain connects TRBV7-9 to TRBJ1-1; D is unclear. CDR3 length: 14 residues. Germline values: CDR1 SEHNR, CDR2 FQNEAQ (reference sequence). Trimming pared 0 bases from V and 0 bases from J, leaving 5 bases between. The CDR3 region is CASSLAPVNTEAFF. CDR3 DNA: TGTGCCAGCAGCTTAGCGCCAGTGAACACTGAAGCTTTCTTT.

This clonotype was seen only a few times. The J gene is TRBJ2-2, the V gene TRBV21-1. TRBV21-1 is marked as a pseudogene. The CDR3 length is 16 residues. The CDR3 nucleotides are TGTGCCAGCTCCTTTCCCGGGATCATGAACACCGGGGAGCTGTTTTTT. Protein: CASSFPGIMNTGELFF.

V usage is TRBV25-1 and J usage is TRBJ2-7, with TRBD1 matching over 9 bases. J lost 1 base, V lost 4 bases, and 5 bases had no gene match. Per the germline V gene, CDR1 is MGHDK and CDR2 is SYGVNS. CDR3 size: 15 residues. Here the CDR3 DNA reads TGTGCCAGCAGTGTGGGGGGGACAGGGTCCTACGAGCAGTACTTC. It translates to CASSVGGTGSYEQYF.

This clonotype was seen once. The chain couples TRBV7-3 to TRBJ2-5; 10 nucleotides align to TRBD2. The CDR3 spans 15 residues. Losses at the gene ends were 4 bases for V and 2 bases for J; bases not matched to a gene: 4. Germline V CDR1 and CDR2: SGHTA, FQGTGA. DNA of the CDR3: TGTGCCAGCAGCTCTAGCGGGGGTTCACAAGAGACCCAGTACTTC. Its translation is CASSSSGGSQETQYF.

This clonotype occurred a few times. This chain connects TRBV5-1 to TRBJ2-5; possibly TRBD1 for D (6 bases). Germline values: CDR1 SGHRS, CDR2 YFSETQ. The CDR3 totals 14 residues. Trimming shortened V by 7 bases and J by 1 base, and 14 bases separated the two germline ends. The CDR3 DNA follows: TGCGCCAGCGGACCCTGGGGGCTCCAAGAGACCCAGTACTTC. Translating it yields CASGPWGLQETQYF.

This clonotype turned up a few times. The chain combines TRBV7-2 with TRBJ2-2; TRBD2 is a possible D gene (5 bases). Germline loops: CDR1 SGHTA, CDR2 FQGNSA. The CDR3 is made up of 15 amino acids. V was trimmed by 5 bases and J by 2 bases, leaving 12 bases between them. CDR3 sequence reads: CASSGGAVNTGELFF. CDR3 nucleotides: TGTGCCAGCAGCGGAGGCGCGGTTAACACCGGGGAGCTGTTTTTT.

Only a few counts were recorded for this clonotype. V and J are TRBV11-3 and TRBJ2-1; perhaps D is TRBD1 or TRBD2 (5 bases each). There are 12 residues in the CDR3. The germline V and J ends were trimmed by 5 bases and 15 bases, with 17 bases remaining between them. CDR1 and CDR2 from the germline V gene are SGHNT and YENEEA. Here the CDR3 reads CASSLQGAALFF. CDR3 in DNA: TGTGCCAGCAGCCTGCAGGGAGCTGCTCTGTTCTTC.

This chain uses TRBV5-1 with TRBJ2-7; the D gene is possibly TRBD2 (6 bases). Trimming removed 4 bases from V and 0 bases from J, with 17 bases in between. The CDR3 contains 16 residues. Germline V gene lookup returns CDR1 SGHRS and CDR2 YFSETQ. The CDR3 sequence: CASSRNRDGSSYEQYF. Here the CDR3 DNA reads TGCGCCAGCAGCCGGAACCGGGACGGGAGCTCCTACGAGCAGTACTTC.